This T cell receptor (beta chain) was sequenced in a study of blood T cells in healthy people across ages. Findings of the study overall: Older individuals had lower TCR beta diversity per million T cells (the decline was roughly linear).

Using a J-beta primer mix together with a sample-barcoded 5' primer, a second PCR was run for roughly 7 to 12 cycles. In TCRdb, the 5' RACE reads were re-called with MiXCR into one record per CDR3 protein. This sample yields about 800,000 distinct CDR3 sequences, of which roughly 25% are seen a single time; under 4.5% belongs to the top ten. The length of the CDR3 is 16 residues. V shed 3 bases and J 8 bases; nucleotides not matched to a gene: 8. Germline-derived CDR1 and CDR2 are SGHTA and FQGNSA. As for this clonotype: Its target is unknown.

These sequences were also reported in another study, on T cells of mothers and their children.

This receptor was taken from a boy younger than 18 in good health. The sequenced sample consisted of blood. The V and J genes are TRBV7-2 and TRBJ2-1, with 12 bases lining up with TRBD2. The CDR3 DNA follows: TGTGCCAGCAGCTTCACTAGCGGGAGGTTCTTCTATGAGCAGTTCTTC. Translation: CASSFTSGRFFYEQFF.